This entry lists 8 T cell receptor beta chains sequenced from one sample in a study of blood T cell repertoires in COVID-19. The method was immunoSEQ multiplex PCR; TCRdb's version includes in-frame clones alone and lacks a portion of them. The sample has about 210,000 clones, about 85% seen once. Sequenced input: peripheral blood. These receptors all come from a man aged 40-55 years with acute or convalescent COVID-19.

The CDR3 sequence is CASRVPQNTEAFF. CDR3 bases: TGTGCCAGCAGAGTCCCACAGAACACTGAAGCTTTCTTT. The chain combines TRBV28 with TRBJ1-1; D not certain. The germline V gene has CDR1 MDHEN and CDR2 SYDVKM. The CDR3 spans 13 residues. V lost 6 bases to trimming and J lost 1 base, with 9 bases between them.

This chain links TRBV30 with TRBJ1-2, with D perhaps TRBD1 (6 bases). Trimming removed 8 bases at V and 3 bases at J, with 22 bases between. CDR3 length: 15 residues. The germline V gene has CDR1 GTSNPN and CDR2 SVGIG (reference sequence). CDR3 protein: CAAARSDRGDYGYTF. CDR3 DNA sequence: TGTGCCGCAGCTCGGTCGGACAGAGGAGACTATGGCTACACCTTC.

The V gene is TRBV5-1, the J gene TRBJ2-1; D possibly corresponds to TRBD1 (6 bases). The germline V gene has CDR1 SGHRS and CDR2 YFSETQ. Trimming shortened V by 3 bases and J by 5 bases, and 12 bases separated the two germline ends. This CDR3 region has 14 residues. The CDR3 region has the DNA TGCGCCAGCAGCTCCCGGGACAACCACAATGAGCAGTTCTTC. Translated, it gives CASSSRDNHNEQFF.

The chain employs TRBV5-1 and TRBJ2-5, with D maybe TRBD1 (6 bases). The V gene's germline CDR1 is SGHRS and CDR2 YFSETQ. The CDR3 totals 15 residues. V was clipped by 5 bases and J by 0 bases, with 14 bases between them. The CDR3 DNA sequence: TGCGCCAGCAGTACTGGACGGACAGACCAAGAGACCCAGTACTTC. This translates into CASSTGRTDQETQYF. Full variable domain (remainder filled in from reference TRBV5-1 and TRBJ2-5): KAGVTQTPRYLIKTRGQQVTLSCSPISGHRSVSWYQQTPGQGLQFLFEYFSETQRNKGNFPGRFSGRQFSNSRSEMNVSTLELGDSALYLCASSTGRTDQETQYFGPGTRLLVL.

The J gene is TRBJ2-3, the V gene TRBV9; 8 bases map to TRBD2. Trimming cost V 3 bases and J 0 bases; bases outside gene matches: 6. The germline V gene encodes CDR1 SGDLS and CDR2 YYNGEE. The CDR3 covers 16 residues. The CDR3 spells CASSEARLASTDTQYF. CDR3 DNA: TGTGCCAGCAGCGAGGCCCGACTAGCGAGCACAGATACGCAGTATTTT.

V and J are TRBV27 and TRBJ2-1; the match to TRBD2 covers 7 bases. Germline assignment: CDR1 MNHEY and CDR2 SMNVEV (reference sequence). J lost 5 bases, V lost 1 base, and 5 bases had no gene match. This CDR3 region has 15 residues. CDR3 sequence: CASSLFRAGDNEQFF. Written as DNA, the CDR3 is TGTGCCAGCAGTTTATTCCGGGCGGGGGACAATGAGCAGTTCTTC.

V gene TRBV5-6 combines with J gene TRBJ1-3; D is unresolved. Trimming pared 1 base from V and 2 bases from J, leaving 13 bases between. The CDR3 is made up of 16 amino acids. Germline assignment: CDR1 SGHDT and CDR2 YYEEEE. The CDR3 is CASSLWENEAGNTIYF. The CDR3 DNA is TGTGCCAGCAGCTTGTGGGAGAACGAGGCTGGAAACACCATATATTTT. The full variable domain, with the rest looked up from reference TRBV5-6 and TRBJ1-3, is DAGVTQSPTHLIKTRGQQVTLRCSPKSGHDTVSWYQQALGQGPQFIFQYYEEEERQRGNFPDRFSGHQFPNYSSELNVNALLLGDSALYLCASSLWENEAGNTIYFGEGSWLTVV.

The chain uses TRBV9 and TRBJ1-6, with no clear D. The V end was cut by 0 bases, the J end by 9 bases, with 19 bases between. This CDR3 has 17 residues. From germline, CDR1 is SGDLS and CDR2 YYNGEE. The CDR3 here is CASSVGPGAGVSSPLHF. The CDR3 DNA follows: TGTGCCAGCAGCGTAGGACCCGGCGCGGGTGTGAGTTCACCCCTCCACTTT.